This T cell receptor beta chain was recovered during a study of T cell responses to AZD1222 COVID-19 vaccine (TCRdb year 2021). Regarding the complete study: AZD1222 recipients whose second dose came at about 4 weeks and those whose second dose came at about 12 weeks were combined into one group, since spike-specific TCR depth and breadth did not differ between the two schedules. TCR sequencing was performed for 233 trial participants, of whom about 200 were given two doses of AZD1222 and 26 were given two doses of MenACWY control vaccine. Enrollment into the trials was organized by age into subgroups of 18-55, 56-69 and 70-plus years, and those subgroups contained roughly 150, 30 and 60 TCR-sequenced participants, respectively. Study-wide conclusions, independent of this receptor: In the small 56-69-year group, the increase in depth fell short of significance, most likely because of low power. Conclusions about previously exposed vaccinees were limited because only six AZD1222 recipients were SARS-CoV-2 seropositive at baseline. Participants were mostly white British, with more females than males. The authors suggested clonal diversity may have been underestimated. CD4 TCRs associated with the vaccine covered the entire spike protein, and the dominant responses were in regions 160-218 and 743-854. Because no day 14 peak-response samples were available, repertoires were characterized only after the peak T cell response. Epitopes outside the regions mutated in the B.1.351 and B.1.1.7 variants were reportedly recognized by nearly half of the unique spike-specific TCRs. After two AZD1222 doses, spike-specific TCR breadth and depth were significantly higher than at day 0 and than in MenACWY recipients.

The CDR3 regions of human TCRbeta chains were subjected to immunosequencing. The authors processed their data as follows. Repertoire TCRs were checked for matches against a reference library of SARS-CoV-2-specific TCRs that had been generated using the MIRA antigen-specificity platform. Breadth was defined as the fraction of unique TCRs that were SARS-CoV-2-associated, and depth was defined as the fraction of total T cells that were SARS-CoV-2-associated. Using the MIRA data, each spike-specific TCR was mapped to the spike region that the TCR reacts to and placed in a CD4 or CD8 class. Log10-transformed breadth and depth values were compared by one-way ANOVA with Sidak's multiple comparisons tests. The source is immuneACCESS, and TCRdb retained only in-frame sequences with V and J called. Part of the clones is not carried over; for the studies checked, unresolved V genes explain less than half of this, and the remainder is unexplained. From that table come the V and J calls and clone size; the DNA was used to work out D and trimming. The sample yields around 77,000 clones; around 86% were counted once. Approximately 25% of the sample belongs to the ten largest clones.

The time point label on this specimen signifies: baseline before first vaccination. Vaccinee samples came from UK trials COV001 and COV002, including a single-blind randomized controlled phase 2/3 trial of AZD1222 (ChAdOx1 nCoV-19) in healthy adults. For TCRbeta chain sequencing, PBMC samples were collected from trial participants at day 0 and at day 28 after the second dose. As to this clone: Its cognate antigen has yet to be identified. Within one base of it there is no much larger clone, and no base qualities were kept.

Taken from the germline V gene (reference sequence), the CDR1 and CDR2 loops are SEHNR and FQNEAQ. From its cysteine to its phenylalanine, the CDR3 spans 11 amino acids. Solely the CDR3 DNA is kept, with 33 bases framed from the first base. V is reduced by 3 bases and J by 10 bases, leaving a spacing of 7 bases between them. The material was peripheral blood, obtained on day 0 of AZD1222 vaccination. The TCR was taken from an adult in good health. Rearrangement joined TRBV7-9 to TRBJ2-1, with the D gene uncertain. At the DNA level, the sequence is TGTGCCAGCAGCTTTTACATCGAGCAGTTCTTC. This codes for CASSFYIEQFF.